The clone carrying this T cell receptor beta chain has more than one count but fewer than ten. Its cognate antigen is unknown. The data stem from a study of regulatory T cells in long-lasting Graves disease. To make TCR beta libraries, researchers used iRepertoire HTBI primers and Arm-PCR of CDR3 regions. TCRdb re-called the multiplex PCR reads with MiXCR, one entry per CDR3 protein. The sample lists approximately 350,000 distinct CDR3 sequences, about 16% seen once, with around 20% in the top ten. Overall study findings and caveats: TRBV28, TRBJ1-2 and TRBJ2-5 were favored in persistent disease. Persistent Graves' patients showed a TCR diversity that was lower than that of newly diagnosed ones.

The CDR3 sequence is 16 residues long. V lost 0 bases, J lost 2 bases, and 12 bases lay in between. Germline V lookup: CDR1 LGHNA, CDR2 YNFKEQ. Noted time point: newly diagnosed GD, antithyroid drugs for less than 3 months. PBMC RNA was the source of the TCR library. These data were also filed under a second study, of T cells in Graves' hyperthyroidism and ophthalmopathy. That work contributes: Hyperthyroidism had been newly diagnosed in patients aged 18 to 65, and its duration was under 2 months.

The sequences come from peripheral blood mononuclear cells (PBMCs), collected at new diagnosis, from a patient treated with antithyroid drugs. The source is a woman aged 18-30 years with Graves disease. V usage is TRBV4-2 and J usage is TRBJ2-3; tentatively, D is TRBD1 (6 bases). This CDR3 is CASSQEGAVLTDTQYF. The CDR3, as DNA: TGTGCCAGCAGCCAAGAGGGGGCAGTACTCACAGATACGCAGTATTTT.